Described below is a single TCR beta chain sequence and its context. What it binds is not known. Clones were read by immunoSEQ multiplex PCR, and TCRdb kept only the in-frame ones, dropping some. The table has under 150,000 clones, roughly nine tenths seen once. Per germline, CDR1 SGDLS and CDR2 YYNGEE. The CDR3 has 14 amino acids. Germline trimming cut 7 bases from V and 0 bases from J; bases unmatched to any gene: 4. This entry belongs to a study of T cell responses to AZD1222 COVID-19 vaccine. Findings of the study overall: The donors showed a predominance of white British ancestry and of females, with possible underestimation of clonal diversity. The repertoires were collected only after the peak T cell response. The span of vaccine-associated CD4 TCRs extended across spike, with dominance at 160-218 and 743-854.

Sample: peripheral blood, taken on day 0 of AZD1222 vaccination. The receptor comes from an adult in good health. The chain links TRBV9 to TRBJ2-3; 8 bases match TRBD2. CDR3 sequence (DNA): TGTGCCAGCTGCCGGGAGGGAAGCACAGATACGCAGTATTTT. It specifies CASCREGSTDTQYF.